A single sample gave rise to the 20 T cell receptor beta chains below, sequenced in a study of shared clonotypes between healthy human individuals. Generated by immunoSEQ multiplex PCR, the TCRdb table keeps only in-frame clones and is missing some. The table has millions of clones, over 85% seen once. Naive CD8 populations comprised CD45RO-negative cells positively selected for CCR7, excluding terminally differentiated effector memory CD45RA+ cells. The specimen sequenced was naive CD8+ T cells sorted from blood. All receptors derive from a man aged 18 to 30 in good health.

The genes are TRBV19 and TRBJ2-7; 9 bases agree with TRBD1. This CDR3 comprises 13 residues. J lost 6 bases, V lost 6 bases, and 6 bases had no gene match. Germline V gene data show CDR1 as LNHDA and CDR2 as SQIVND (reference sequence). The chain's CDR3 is CASRLTGGIEQYF. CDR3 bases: TGTGCCAGTAGGCTGACAGGGGGAATCGAGCAGTACTTC. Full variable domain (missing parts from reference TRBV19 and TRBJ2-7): DGGITQSPKYLFRKEGQNVTLSCEQNLNHDAMYWYRQDPGQGLRLIYYSQIVNDFQKGDIAEGYSVSREKKESFPLTVTSAQKNPTAFYLCASRLTGGIEQYFGPGTRLTVT.

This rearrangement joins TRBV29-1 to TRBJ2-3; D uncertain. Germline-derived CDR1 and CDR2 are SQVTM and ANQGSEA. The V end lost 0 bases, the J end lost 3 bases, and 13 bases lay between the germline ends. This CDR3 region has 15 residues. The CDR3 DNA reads TGCAGCGTTGAAGATCAGTGGGGTCCGACAGATACGCAGTATTTT. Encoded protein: CSVEDQWGPTDTQYF.

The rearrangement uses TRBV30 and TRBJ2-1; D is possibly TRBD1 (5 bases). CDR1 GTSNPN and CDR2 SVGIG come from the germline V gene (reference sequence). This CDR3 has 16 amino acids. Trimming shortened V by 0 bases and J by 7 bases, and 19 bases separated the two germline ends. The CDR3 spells CAWSVPTETSGNEQFF. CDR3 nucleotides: TGTGCCTGGAGTGTTCCGACAGAAACCTCTGGGAATGAGCAGTTCTTC.

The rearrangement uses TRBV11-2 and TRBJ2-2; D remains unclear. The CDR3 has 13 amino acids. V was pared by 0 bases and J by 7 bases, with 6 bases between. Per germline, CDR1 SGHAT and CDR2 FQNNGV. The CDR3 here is CASSLDIIGELFF. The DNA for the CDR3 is TGTGCCAGCAGCTTAGATATCATCGGGGAGCTGTTTTTT.

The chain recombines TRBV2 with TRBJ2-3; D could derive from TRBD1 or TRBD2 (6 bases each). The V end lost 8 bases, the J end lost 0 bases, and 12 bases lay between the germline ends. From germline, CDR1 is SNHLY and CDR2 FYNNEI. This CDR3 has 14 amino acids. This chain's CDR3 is CASGPGASTDTQYF. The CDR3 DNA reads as TGTGCCAGCGGCCCGGGGGCTAGCACAGATACGCAGTATTTT.

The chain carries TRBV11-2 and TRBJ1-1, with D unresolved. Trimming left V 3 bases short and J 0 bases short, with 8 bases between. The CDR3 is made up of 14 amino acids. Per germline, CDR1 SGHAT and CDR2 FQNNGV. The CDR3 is CASSFGPLNTEAFF. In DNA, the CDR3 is TGTGCCAGCAGCTTCGGTCCCTTGAACACTGAAGCTTTCTTT.

CDR3: CASSLGTSGLPYQETQYF. The CDR3 DNA reads TGTGCCAGCAGCTTGGGGACTAGCGGGCTACCGTACCAAGAGACCCAGTACTTC. The chain has TRBV5-6 and TRBJ2-5; 11 bases map to TRBD2. Germline-derived CDR1 and CDR2 are SGHDT and YYEEEE. Trimming cost V 0 bases and J 0 bases; bases outside gene matches: 7. The CDR3 consists of 18 residues.

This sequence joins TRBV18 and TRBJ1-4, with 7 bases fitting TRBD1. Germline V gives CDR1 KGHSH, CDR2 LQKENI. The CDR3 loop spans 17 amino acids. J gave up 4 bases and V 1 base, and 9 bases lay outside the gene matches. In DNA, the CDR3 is TGTGCCAGCTCACCACTTGGACAGGTGGGCCTTAATGAAAAACTGTTTTTT. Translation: CASSPLGQVGLNEKLFF.

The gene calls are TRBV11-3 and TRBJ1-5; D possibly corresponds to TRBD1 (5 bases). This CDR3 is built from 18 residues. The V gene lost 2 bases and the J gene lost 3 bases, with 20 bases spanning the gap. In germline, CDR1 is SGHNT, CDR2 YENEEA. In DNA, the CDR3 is TGTGCCAGCAGCTTACCGGGCAGGGACTACCACCCCAATCAGCCCCAGCATTTT. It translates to CASSLPGRDYHPNQPQHF.

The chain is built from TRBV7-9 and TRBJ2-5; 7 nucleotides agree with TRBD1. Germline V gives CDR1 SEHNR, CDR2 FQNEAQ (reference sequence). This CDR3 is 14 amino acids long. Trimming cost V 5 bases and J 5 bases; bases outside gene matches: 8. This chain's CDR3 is CASSLQTGMETQYF. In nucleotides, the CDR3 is TGTGCCAGCAGCCTACAGACAGGGATGGAGACCCAGTACTTC. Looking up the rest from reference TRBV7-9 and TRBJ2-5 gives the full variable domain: DTGVSQNPRHKITKRGQNVTFRCDPISEHNRLYWYRQTLGQGPEFLTYFQNEAQLEKSRLLSDRFSAERPKGSFSTLEIQRTEQGDSAMYLCASSLQTGMETQYFGPGTRLLVL.

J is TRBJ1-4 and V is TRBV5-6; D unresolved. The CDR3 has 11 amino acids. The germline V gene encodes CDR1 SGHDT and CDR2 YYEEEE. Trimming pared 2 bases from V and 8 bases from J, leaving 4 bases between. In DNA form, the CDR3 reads TGTGCCAGCAGCTTCAAGGAAAAACTGTTTTTT. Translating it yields CASSFKEKLFF.

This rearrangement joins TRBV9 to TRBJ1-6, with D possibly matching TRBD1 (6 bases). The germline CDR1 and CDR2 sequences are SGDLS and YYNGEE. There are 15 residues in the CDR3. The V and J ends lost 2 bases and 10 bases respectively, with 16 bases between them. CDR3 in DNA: TGTGCCAGCAGCGTGGGCGGGGAAGGGGGATCACCCCTCCACTTT. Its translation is CASSVGGEGGSPLHF.

The CDR3 DNA follows: TGTGCCAGCAGTGAAGCGACAGCCGATGGCTACACCTTC. It translates to CASSEATADGYTF. The V and J genes are TRBV25-1 and TRBJ1-2; D is possibly TRBD1 (5 bases). Between the trimmed V and J ends, which lost 2 bases and 6 bases, there was a span of 10 bases. The germline CDR1 and CDR2 sequences are MGHDK and SYGVNS. The CDR3 runs to 13 residues.

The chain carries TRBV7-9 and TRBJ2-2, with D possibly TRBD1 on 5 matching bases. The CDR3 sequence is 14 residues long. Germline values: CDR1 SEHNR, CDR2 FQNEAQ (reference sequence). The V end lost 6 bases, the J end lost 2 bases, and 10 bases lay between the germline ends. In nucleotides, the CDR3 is TGTGCCAGCAGGTCTGACAGCAACACCGGGGAGCTGTTTTTT. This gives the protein CASRSDSNTGELFF. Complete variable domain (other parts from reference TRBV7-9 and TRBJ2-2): DTGVSQNPRHKITKRGQNVTFRCDPISEHNRLYWYRQTLGQGPEFLTYFQNEAQLEKSRLLSDRFSAERPKGSFSTLEIQRTEQGDSAMYLCASRSDSNTGELFFGEGSRLTVL.

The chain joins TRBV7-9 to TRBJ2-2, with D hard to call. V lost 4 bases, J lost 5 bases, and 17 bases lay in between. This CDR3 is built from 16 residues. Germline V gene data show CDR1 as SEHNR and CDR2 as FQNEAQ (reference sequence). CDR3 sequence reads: CASSSRGTGGTGELFF. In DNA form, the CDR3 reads TGTGCCAGCAGCTCCCGAGGTACGGGTGGTACCGGGGAGCTGTTTTTT.

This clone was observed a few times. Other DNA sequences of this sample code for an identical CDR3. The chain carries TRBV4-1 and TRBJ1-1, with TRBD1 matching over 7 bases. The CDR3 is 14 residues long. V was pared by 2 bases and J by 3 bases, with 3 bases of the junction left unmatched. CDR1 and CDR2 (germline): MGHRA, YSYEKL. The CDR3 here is CASSQPGGDTEAFF. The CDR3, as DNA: TGCGCCAGCAGCCAACCAGGGGGGGACACTGAAGCTTTCTTT.

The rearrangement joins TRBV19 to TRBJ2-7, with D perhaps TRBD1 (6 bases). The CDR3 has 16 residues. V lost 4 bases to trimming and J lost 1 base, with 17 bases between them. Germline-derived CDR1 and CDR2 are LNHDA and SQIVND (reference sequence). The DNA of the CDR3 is TGTGCCAGTAGTACCGCCCCGGGACACAGATCCTACGAGCAGTACTTC. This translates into CASSTAPGHRSYEQYF.

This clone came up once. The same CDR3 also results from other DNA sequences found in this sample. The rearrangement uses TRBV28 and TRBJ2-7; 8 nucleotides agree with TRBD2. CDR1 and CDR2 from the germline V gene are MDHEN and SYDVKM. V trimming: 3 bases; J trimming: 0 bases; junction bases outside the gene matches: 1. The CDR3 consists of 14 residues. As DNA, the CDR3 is TGTGCCAGCAGTTTTCGGGGGGGCTCCTACGAGCAGTACTTC. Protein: CASSFRGGSYEQYF.

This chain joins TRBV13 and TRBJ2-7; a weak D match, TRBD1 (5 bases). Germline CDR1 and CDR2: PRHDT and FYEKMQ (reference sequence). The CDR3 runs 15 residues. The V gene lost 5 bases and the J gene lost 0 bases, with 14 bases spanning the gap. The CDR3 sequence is CASSHSQGDSYEQYF. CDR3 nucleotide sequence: TGTGCCAGCAGCCATTCCCAAGGGGACTCCTACGAGCAGTACTTC. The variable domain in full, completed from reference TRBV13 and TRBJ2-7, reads AAGVIQSPRHLIKEKRETATLKCYPIPRHDTVYWYQQGPGQDPQFLISFYEKMQSDKGSIPDRFSAQQFSDYHSELNMSSLELGDSALYFCASSHSQGDSYEQYFGPGTRLTVT.

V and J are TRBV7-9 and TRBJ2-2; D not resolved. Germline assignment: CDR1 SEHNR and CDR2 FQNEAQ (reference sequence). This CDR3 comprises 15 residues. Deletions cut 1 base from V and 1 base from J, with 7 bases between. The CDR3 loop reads CASSLVAQNTGELFF. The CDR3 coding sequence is TGTGCCAGCAGCTTAGTGGCCCAGAACACCGGGGAGCTGTTTTTT.